This TCR beta chain appears in the sequencing data of a study of cytomegalovirus exposure and HLA in healthy donors. Study context: Genotyping showed approximately 81% of over 350 donors falling in the Caucasian-associated ancestry cluster. General observations from the study: Exclusion as indistinguishable affected some V segments, including TRBV6-2 and TRBV6-3. HLA alleles were associated with 15,000 to 20,000 TCR beta sequences in a later analysis at 0.05 false discovery rate.

The primer mix had 60 Vbeta and 13 Jbeta primers. Produced via immunoSEQ multiplex PCR; TCRdb's table is partial and in-frame only. The table includes fewer than 200,000 clones, 65% to 90% detected once. Losses at the gene ends were 4 bases for V and 4 bases for J; bases not matched to a gene: 4. This CDR3 has 14 residues. The V gene's germline CDR1 is SNHLY and CDR2 FYNNEI. With regard to this clone: Antigen unknown.

The chain joins TRBV2 to TRBJ2-7, with 10 nucleotides matching TRBD1. Sequenced input: PBMCs. The TCR originated in a girl aged 2-10 years in good health and CMV-seropositive. The CDR3 DNA reads as TGTGCCAGCAGTGTATGGGACAGGGGATACGAGCAGTACTTC. Translation gives CASSVWDRGYEQYF.